This T cell receptor (beta chain) appears in the sequencing data of a study of shared clonotypes between healthy human individuals. Study-level findings and limits: Against clonotypes common to all four donors, non-shared ones had lower generation probabilities.

Remarks on this clone: Its matching antigen is unknown.

Every subset's genomic DNA went evenly onto several immunoSEQ plates. Methods used by the authors: ImmunoSEQ sequences covered only the junction and lacked quality scores; filtering therefore differed. The repertoire was sequenced with immunoSEQ multiplex PCR; TCRdb's copy has only in-frame clones and lacks some. V and J calls and clone size are copied from that table; D and trimming were computed from the DNA. The table records about 1 million clones, about three quarters of them present only once. Between the trimmed V and J ends, which lost 8 bases and 6 bases, there was a span of 7 bases. Looked up from germline, CDR1 is MNHEY and CDR2 is SVGAGI. This CDR3 spans 10 amino acids. A split of CD4+ cells into CD45RA+ naive and CD45RA-negative memory subsets was performed.

The gene calls are TRBV6-5 and TRBJ1-2; the D is unclear. The receptor was isolated from a man between 18 and 35 years old in good health. The specimen sequenced was memory CD4+ T cells sorted from blood. Noted subset: CD45RA-negative fraction. CDR3 sequence: CASGKHGYTF. The CDR3 bases are TGTGCCAGCGGTAAACATGGCTACACCTTC.